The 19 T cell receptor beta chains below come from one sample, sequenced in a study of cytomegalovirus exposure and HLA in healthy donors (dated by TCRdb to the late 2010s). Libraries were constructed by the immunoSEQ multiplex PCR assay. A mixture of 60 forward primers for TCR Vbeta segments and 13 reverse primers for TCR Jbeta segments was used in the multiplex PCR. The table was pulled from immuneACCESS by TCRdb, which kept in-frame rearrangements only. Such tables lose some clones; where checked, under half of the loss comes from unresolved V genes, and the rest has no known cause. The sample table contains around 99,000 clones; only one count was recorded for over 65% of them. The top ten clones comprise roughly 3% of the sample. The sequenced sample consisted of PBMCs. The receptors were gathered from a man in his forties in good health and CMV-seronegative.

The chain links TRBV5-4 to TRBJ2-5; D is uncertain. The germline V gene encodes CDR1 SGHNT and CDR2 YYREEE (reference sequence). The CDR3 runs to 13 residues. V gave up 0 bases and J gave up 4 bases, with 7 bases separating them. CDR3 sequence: CASSLDNLETQYF. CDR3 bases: TGTGCCAGCAGCTTGGACAACCTAGAGACCCAGTACTTC. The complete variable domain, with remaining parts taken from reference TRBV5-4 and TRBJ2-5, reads ETGVTQSPTHLIKTRGQQVTLRCSSQSGHNTVSWYQQALGQGPQFIFQYYREEENGRGNFPPRFSGLQFPNYSSELNVNALELDDSALYLCASSLDNLETQYFGPGTRLLVL.

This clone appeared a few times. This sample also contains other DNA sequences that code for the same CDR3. CDR3 coding DNA: TGTGCCAGCAGTGAACCAGGGTTGAACACTGAAGCTTTCTTT. Protein: CASSEPGLNTEAFF. The V gene is TRBV6-1, the J gene TRBJ1-1; maybe TRBD1 (5 bases). V dropped 2 bases and J dropped 0 bases, with 7 bases sitting between them. There are 14 residues in the CDR3. Germline CDR1 reads MNHNS; CDR2 reads SASEGT.

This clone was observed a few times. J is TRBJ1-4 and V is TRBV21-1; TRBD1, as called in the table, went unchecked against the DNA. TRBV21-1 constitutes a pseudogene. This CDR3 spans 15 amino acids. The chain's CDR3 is CASSTTGTGDEKLFF. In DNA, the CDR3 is TGTGCCAGCAGCACGACCGGGACAGGGGACGAAAAACTGTTTTTT.

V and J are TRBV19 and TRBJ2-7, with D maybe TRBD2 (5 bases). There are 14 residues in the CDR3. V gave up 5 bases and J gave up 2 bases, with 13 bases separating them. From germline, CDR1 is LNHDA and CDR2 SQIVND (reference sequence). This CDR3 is CASSLRPGTYEQYF. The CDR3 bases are TGTGCCAGTAGTCTGCGTCCGGGAACCTACGAGCAGTACTTC.

CDR3 DNA sequence: TGTGCCAGCAGTTACCCAGGACTAGCGGGGAGCTACGAGCAGTACTTC. As protein: CASSYPGLAGSYEQYF. The V call is TRBV6-6, the J call TRBJ2-7; 12 bases agree with TRBD2. Germline V gene lookup returns CDR1 MNHNY and CDR2 SVGAGI (reference sequence). J lost 3 bases, V lost 2 bases, and 5 bases had no gene match. This CDR3 has 16 amino acids.

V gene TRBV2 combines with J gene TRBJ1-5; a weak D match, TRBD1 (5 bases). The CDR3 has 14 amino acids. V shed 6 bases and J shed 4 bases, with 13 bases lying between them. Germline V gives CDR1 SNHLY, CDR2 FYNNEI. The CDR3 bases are TGTGCCAGCAGCCCAGATGGGGGGAATCAGCCCCAGCATTTT. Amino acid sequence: CASSPDGGNQPQHF.

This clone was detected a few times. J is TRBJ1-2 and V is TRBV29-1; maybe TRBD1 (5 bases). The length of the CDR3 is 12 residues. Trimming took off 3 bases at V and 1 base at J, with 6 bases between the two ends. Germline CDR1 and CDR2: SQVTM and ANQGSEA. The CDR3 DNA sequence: TGCAGCGTTGATCAGGGTAACTATGGCTACACCTTC. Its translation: CSVDQGNYGYTF. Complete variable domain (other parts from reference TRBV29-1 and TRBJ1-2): SAVISQKPSRDICQRGTSLTIQCQVDSQVTMMFWYRQQPGQSLTLIATANQGSEATYESGFVIDKFPISRPNLTFSTLTVSNMSPEDSSIYLCSVDQGNYGYTFGSGTRLTVV.

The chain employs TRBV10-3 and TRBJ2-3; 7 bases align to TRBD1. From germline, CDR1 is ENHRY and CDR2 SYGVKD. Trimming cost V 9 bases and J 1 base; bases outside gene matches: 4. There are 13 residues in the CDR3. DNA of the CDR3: TGTGCCATTAGGACAGGAGGCACAGATACGCAGTATTTT. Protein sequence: CAIRTGGTDTQYF.

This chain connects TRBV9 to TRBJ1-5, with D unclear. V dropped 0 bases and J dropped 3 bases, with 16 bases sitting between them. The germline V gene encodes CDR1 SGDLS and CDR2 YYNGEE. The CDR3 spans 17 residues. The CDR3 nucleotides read TGTGCCAGCAGCGTAGAGCGGGTGGGTGGAGACAATCAGCCCCAGCATTTT. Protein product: CASSVERVGGDNQPQHF. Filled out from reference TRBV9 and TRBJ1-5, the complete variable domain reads DSGVTQTPKHLITATGQRVTLRCSPRSGDLSVYWYQQSLDQGLQFLIQYYNGEERAKGNILERFSAQQFPDLHSELNLSSLELGDSALYFCASSVERVGGDNQPQHFGDGTRLSIL.

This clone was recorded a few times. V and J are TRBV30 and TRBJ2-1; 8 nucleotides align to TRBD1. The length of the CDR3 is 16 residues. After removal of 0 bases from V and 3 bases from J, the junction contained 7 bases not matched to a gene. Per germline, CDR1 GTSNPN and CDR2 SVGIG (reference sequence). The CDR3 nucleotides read TGTGCCTGGAGTGTCTGGACAGGGTCGGTCTACAATGAGCAGTTCTTC. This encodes CAWSVWTGSVYNEQFF. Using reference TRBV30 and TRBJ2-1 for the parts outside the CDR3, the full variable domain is SQTIHQWPATLVQPVGSPLSLECTVEGTSNPNLYWYRQAAGRGLQLLFYSVGIGQISSEVPQNLSASRPQDRQFILSSKKLLLSDSGFYLCAWSVWTGSVYNEQFFGPGTRLTVL.

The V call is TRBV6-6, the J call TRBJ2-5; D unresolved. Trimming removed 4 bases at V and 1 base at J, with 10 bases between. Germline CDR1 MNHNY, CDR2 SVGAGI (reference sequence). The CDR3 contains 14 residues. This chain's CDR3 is CASSSGPPQETQYF. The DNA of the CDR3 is TGTGCCAGCAGTTCAGGCCCCCCCCAAGAGACCCAGTACTTC.

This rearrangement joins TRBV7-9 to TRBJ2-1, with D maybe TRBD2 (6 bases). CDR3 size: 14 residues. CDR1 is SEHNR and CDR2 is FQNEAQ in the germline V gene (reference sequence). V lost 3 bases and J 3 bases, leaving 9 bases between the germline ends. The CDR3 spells CASSFAGRYNEQFF. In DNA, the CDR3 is TGTGCCAGCAGCTTCGCGGGACGCTACAATGAGCAGTTCTTC.

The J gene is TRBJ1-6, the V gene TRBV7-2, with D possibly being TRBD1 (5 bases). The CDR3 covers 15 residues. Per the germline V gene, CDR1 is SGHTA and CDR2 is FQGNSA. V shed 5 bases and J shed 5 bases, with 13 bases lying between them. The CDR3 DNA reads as TGTGCCAGCAGCCAACGGGGGACTAATAATTCACCCCTCCACTTT. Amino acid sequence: CASSQRGTNNSPLHF.

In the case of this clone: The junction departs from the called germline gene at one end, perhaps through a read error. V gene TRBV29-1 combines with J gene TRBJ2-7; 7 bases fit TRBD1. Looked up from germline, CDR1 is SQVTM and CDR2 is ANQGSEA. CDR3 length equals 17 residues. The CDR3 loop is CSVEGWDDREDSYEQYF. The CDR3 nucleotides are TGCAGCGTCGAAGGGTGGGATGACAGGGAAGATTCCTACGAGCAGTACTTC.

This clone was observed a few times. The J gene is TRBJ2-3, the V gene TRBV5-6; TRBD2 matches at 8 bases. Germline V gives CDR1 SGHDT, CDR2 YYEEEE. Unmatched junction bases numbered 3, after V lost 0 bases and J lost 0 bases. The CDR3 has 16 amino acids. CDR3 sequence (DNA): TGTGCCAGCAGCTTGGGAGCGGGGGTAAGCACAGATACGCAGTATTTT. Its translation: CASSLGAGVSTDTQYF.

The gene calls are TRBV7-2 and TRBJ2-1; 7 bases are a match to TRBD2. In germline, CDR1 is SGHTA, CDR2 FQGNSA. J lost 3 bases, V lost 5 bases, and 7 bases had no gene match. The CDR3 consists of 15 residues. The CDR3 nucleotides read TGTGCCAGCAGCCCCCAGCGGGGCCTCTACAATGAGCAGTTCTTC. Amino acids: CASSPQRGLYNEQFF.

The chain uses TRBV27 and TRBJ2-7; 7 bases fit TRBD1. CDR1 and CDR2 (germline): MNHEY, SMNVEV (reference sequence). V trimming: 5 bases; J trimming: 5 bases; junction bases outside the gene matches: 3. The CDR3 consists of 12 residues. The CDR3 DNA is TGTGCCAGCAGTGAAGGGGGCAACGAGCAGTACTTC. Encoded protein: CASSEGGNEQYF.

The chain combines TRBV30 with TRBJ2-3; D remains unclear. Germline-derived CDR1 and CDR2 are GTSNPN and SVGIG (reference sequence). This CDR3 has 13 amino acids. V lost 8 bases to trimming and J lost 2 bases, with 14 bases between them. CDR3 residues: CARNSLLTDTQYF. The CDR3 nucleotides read TGTGCCAGAAACAGCCTTCTCACAGATACGCAGTATTTT.

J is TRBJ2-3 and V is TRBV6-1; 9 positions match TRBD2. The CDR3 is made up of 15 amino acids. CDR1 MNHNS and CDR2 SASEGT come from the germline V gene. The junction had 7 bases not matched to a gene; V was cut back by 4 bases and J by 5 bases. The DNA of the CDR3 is TGTGCCAGCAGTGTGGAGCGGGGGGCGGTAGATACGCAGTATTTT. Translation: CASSVERGAVDTQYF.